The next 18 T cell receptor beta chains were all read from a single sample in a study of blood T cell repertoires in COVID-19. The method was immunoSEQ multiplex PCR; TCRdb's version includes in-frame clones alone and lacks a portion of them. The sample carries fewer than 350,000 clones, approximately 85% recorded once. The sample was PBMCs or T cells enriched from blood (not recorded which). The origin of the receptors is a man aged 30 to 39 who had recovered from COVID-19.

The chain links TRBV5-6 to TRBJ1-5; no reliable D call. This CDR3 comprises 14 residues. CDR1 SGHDT and CDR2 YYEEEE come from the germline V gene. Between the trimmed V and J ends, which lost 4 bases and 7 bases, there was a span of 15 bases. CDR3 sequence: CASSHTRGNQPQHF. The CDR3 DNA follows: TGTGCCAGCAGCCACACCCGGGGAAACCAGCCCCAGCATTTT. The full variable domain, its missing parts supplied by reference TRBV5-6 and TRBJ1-5, is DAGVTQSPTHLIKTRGQQVTLRCSPKSGHDTVSWYQQALGQGPQFIFQYYEEEERQRGNFPDRFSGHQFPNYSSELNVNALLLGDSALYLCASSHTRGNQPQHFGDGTRLSIL.

This clone was counted once. The chain is built from TRBV10-3 and TRBJ1-1; 8 nucleotides match TRBD1. J lost 1 base, V lost 11 bases, and 12 bases had no gene match. Germline CDR1 ENHRY, CDR2 SYGVKD. CDR3 length equals 15 residues. CDR3 protein: CAAKQGGGWNTEAFF. Written as DNA, the CDR3 is TGTGCCGCCAAACAGGGGGGTGGATGGAACACTGAAGCTTTCTTT.

The gene calls are TRBV6-2 or TRBV6-3 and TRBJ1-1; no reliable D call. Germline CDR1 MNHEY, CDR2 SVGEGT. The CDR3 spans 13 residues. The V end lost 2 bases, the J end lost 4 bases, and 8 bases lay between the germline ends. CDR3 nucleotide sequence: TGTGCCAGCAGTTACCTCTATACCACTGAAGCTTTCTTT. It is translated as CASSYLYTTEAFF.

The V and J genes are TRBV24-1 and TRBJ2-2; D is perhaps TRBD1 (6 bases). The CDR3 has 16 residues. CDR1 KGHDR and CDR2 SFDVKD come from the germline V gene. V shed 4 bases and J shed 4 bases, with 15 bases lying between them. Written as DNA, the CDR3 is TGTGCCACCAGTGACACCGGACAGCGGAGCACCGGGGAGCTGTTTTTT. Translation: CATSDTGQRSTGELFF.

The chain links TRBV19 to TRBJ2-3, with TRBD2 as a possible D gene (6 bases). Trimming shortened V by 6 bases and J by 0 bases, and 16 bases separated the two germline ends. Per germline, CDR1 LNHDA and CDR2 SQIVND (reference sequence). The CDR3 loop spans 16 amino acids. The CDR3 sequence is CASRALWGESTDTQYF. For the CDR3, the DNA is TGTGCCAGTAGGGCCCTGTGGGGGGAAAGCACAGATACGCAGTATTTT.

The chain combines TRBV7-8 with TRBJ2-7; D remains unclear. From germline, CDR1 is SGHVS and CDR2 FQNEAQ. There are 11 residues in the CDR3. V gave up 4 bases and J gave up 3 bases, with 4 bases separating them. The CDR3 here is CASSSNYEQYF. The CDR3 DNA is TGTGCCAGCAGCTCAAACTACGAGCAGTACTTC.

The table lists this clone with a count of one. This chain links TRBV7-3 with TRBJ1-2, with 9 bases that match TRBD1. The CDR3 loop spans 15 amino acids. Trimming took 2 bases from V and 1 from J; bases not matched to a gene: 2. Germline CDR1 is SGHTA and CDR2 is FQGTGA. This CDR3 reads CASSLGQGNNYGYTF. As DNA, the CDR3 is TGTGCCAGCAGCTTAGGACAGGGGAATAACTATGGCTACACCTTC.

The V gene is TRBV4-1, the J gene TRBJ1-6; D may be TRBD1 (6 bases). This CDR3 comprises 16 residues. The germline V gene has CDR1 MGHRA and CDR2 YSYEKL. The V gene lost 2 bases and the J gene lost 6 bases, with 14 bases spanning the gap. The DNA of the CDR3 is TGCGCCAGCAGCCAATTAGGGGGGGCTCGTAATTCACCCCTCCACTTT. The encoded protein is CASSQLGGARNSPLHF.

In its sample, this clone was seen a few times. The rearrangement joins TRBV6-4 to TRBJ1-6; D possibly corresponds to TRBD1 (5 bases). This CDR3 contains 15 residues. V lost 3 bases, J lost 9 bases, and 15 bases lay in between. The germline CDR1 and CDR2 sequences are MRHNA and SNTAGT. The CDR3 sequence is CASSEDVAGGSPLHF. As DNA, the CDR3 is TGTGCCAGCAGTGAGGATGTGGCCGGGGGTTCACCCCTCCACTTT.

On this clone itself: The sample holds other DNA sequences that translate to the same CDR3. The chain carries TRBV18 and TRBJ2-7; 9 bases match TRBD1. Germline V gene lookup returns CDR1 KGHSH and CDR2 LQKENI. V was clipped by 6 bases and J by 0 bases; unmatched bases: 6. The CDR3 is 15 residues long. The CDR3 loop reads CASSPGQGSSYEQYF. DNA of the CDR3: TGTGCCAGCTCCCCTGGACAGGGGAGCTCCTACGAGCAGTACTTC.

V and J are TRBV6-1 and TRBJ2-7; D remains ambiguous. The V and J ends lost 3 bases and 0 bases respectively, with 9 bases between them. The V gene's germline CDR1 is MNHNS and CDR2 SASEGT. This CDR3 spans 14 amino acids. The CDR3 here is CASSEQWSSYEQYF. The CDR3 bases are TGTGCCAGCAGTGAGCAATGGAGCTCCTACGAGCAGTACTTC.

This clone was seen only a few times. The V gene is TRBV16, the J gene TRBJ1-4, with unresolved D. Looked up from germline, CDR1 is KGHSY and CDR2 is FQNENV. The CDR3 extends over 16 amino acids. V lost 4 bases, J lost 0 bases, and 12 bases lay in between. CDR3 protein: CASSLTQPATNEKLFF. The DNA for the CDR3 is TGTGCCAGCAGCCTTACCCAACCGGCAACTAATGAAAAACTGTTTTTT.

The gene calls are TRBV9 and TRBJ2-3; tentatively, D is TRBD1 (7 bases). Deletions cut 3 bases from V and 3 bases from J, with 14 bases between. Looked up from germline, CDR1 is SGDLS and CDR2 is YYNGEE. This CDR3 comprises 15 residues. The CDR3 sequence is CASSGGSGGTDTQYF. The CDR3 DNA sequence: TGTGCCAGCAGCGGAGGCTCAGGGGGGACAGATACGCAGTATTTT.

The chain couples TRBV7-9 to TRBJ2-1; 7 positions match TRBD1. The V gene end was trimmed by 6 bases and the J gene end by 6 bases; junction bases not matched to a gene: 8. This CDR3 has 14 amino acids. Germline lookup yields CDR1 SEHNR and CDR2 FQNEAQ (reference sequence). Written as DNA, the CDR3 is TGTGCCAGCAGTCAAGGGACAGCGCCCAATGAGCAGTTCTTC. Translated, it gives CASSQGTAPNEQFF. Together with reference TRBV7-9 and TRBJ2-1, the CDR3 gives the full variable domain: DTGVSQNPRHKITKRGQNVTFRCDPISEHNRLYWYRQTLGQGPEFLTYFQNEAQLEKSRLLSDRFSAERPKGSFSTLEIQRTEQGDSAMYLCASSQGTAPNEQFFGPGTRLTVL.

This clone has a count of ten or more. Here the CDR3 reads CASSPTLKVAGWGKSRVTDTQYF. The CDR3, as DNA: TGTGCCAGCAGTCCGACTCTCAAGGTAGCGGGATGGGGGAAATCTAGAGTAACAGATACGCAGTATTTT. The chain employs TRBV27 and TRBJ2-3; 8 bases line up with TRBD2. V trimming: 5 bases; J trimming: 3 bases; junction bases outside the gene matches: 31. This CDR3 comprises 23 residues. Germline V lookup: CDR1 MNHEY, CDR2 SMNVEV (reference sequence).

This chain links TRBV7-9 with TRBJ2-3; TRBD2 matches at 15 bases. The germline CDR1 and CDR2 sequences are SEHNR and FQNEAQ (reference sequence). Trimming took 3 bases from V and 3 from J; bases not matched to a gene: 10. The CDR3 length is 19 residues. The CDR3 nucleotides are TGTGCCAGCAGCTTCCCTTCCGGGACTAGCGGGGGGATTACAGATACGCAGTATTTT. It codes for CASSFPSGTSGGITDTQYF.

The chain links TRBV11-1 to TRBJ2-3, with a weak D call TRBD1 (5 bases). Trimming pared 5 bases from V and 2 bases from J, leaving 11 bases between. The germline V gene has CDR1 SGHAT and CDR2 FQDESV (reference sequence). CDR3 length: 14 amino acids. The CDR3 reads CASSQRGITDTQYF. The CDR3 nucleotides are TGTGCCAGCAGCCAAAGGGGTATCACAGATACGCAGTATTTT.

The gene calls are TRBV10-3 and TRBJ2-3, with D possibly TRBD2 on 6 matching bases. The CDR3 runs to 15 residues. CDR1 and CDR2 from the germline V gene are ENHRY and SYGVKD. The ends were cut back, 4 bases at V and 0 bases at J, with 11 bases in the middle. This CDR3 is CAISGPAGSTDTQYF. Here the CDR3 DNA reads TGTGCCATCAGTGGGCCCGCGGGGAGCACAGATACGCAGTATTTT.